The 9 T cell receptor beta chains reported below all come from one sample, sequenced in a study of beta chain features in type 1 diabetes. Study observations and caveats: In all four CD4+ subsets, TCRB CDR3 length was significantly, moderately reduced in type 1 diabetes.

What was sequenced were expressed TCRB transcripts, since all of the isolated RNA had been reverse transcribed. Data came from immunoSEQ multiplex PCR; TCRdb stores just in-frame clones and leaves some out. Seen here are nearly 700,000 clones, around 15% observed once, and the top ten hold less than 0.025%. No antigen has been assigned to these receptors. Sequencing was carried out using naive CD4+ T cells from blood. The receptors come from a man between 18 and 29 years old with type 1 diabetes.

This clone was detected only a few times. The gene calls are TRBV29-1 and TRBJ2-2; a possible D gene is TRBD1 (6 bases). This CDR3 has 15 amino acids. Germline assignment: CDR1 SQVTM and CDR2 ANQGSEA. The germline V and J ends were trimmed by 4 bases and 1 base, with 13 bases remaining between them. The CDR3 is CSVGNRAMNTGELFF. The CDR3 DNA follows: TGCAGCGTTGGGAACAGGGCGATGAACACCGGGGAGCTGTTTTTT.

This clone showed up just a few times. V is TRBV19 and J is TRBJ2-5; 7 bases line up with TRBD1. The CDR3 spans 15 residues. Germline CDR1 is LNHDA and CDR2 is SQIVND (reference sequence). V gave up 4 bases and J gave up 3 bases; unmatched junction bases: 8. CDR3 protein: CASSTGTERKETQYF. For the CDR3, the DNA is TGTGCCAGTAGTACCGGGACAGAGAGGAAAGAGACCCAGTACTTC.

The chain couples TRBV7-2 to TRBJ1-1, with D possibly being TRBD1 (5 bases). V shed 2 bases and J shed 8 bases, with 9 bases lying between them. Germline-derived CDR1 and CDR2 are SGHTA and FQGNSA. CDR3 length: 12 amino acids. Here the CDR3 DNA reads TGTGCCAGCAGCTTATTCGGGACCGAAGCTTTCTTT. It translates to CASSLFGTEAFF.

V and J are TRBV7-9 and TRBJ1-1; tentative D call: TRBD1 (6 bases). The germline gives CDR1 SEHNR, CDR2 FQNEAQ (reference sequence). V was clipped by 0 bases and J by 13 bases, with 12 bases between them. The CDR3 extends over 12 amino acids. CDR3: CASSLAAGDDFF. DNA of the CDR3: TGTGCCAGCAGCTTAGCCGCAGGGGATGATTTCTTT.

This clone came up a few times. The genes are TRBV25-1 and TRBJ1-3; 7 bases are a match to TRBD1. V was pared by 8 bases and J by 2 bases, with 9 bases of the junction left unmatched. This CDR3 spans 15 amino acids. Per the germline V gene, CDR1 is MGHDK and CDR2 is SYGVNS. CDR3 in DNA: TGTGCCAGCGGCCAGACAGGGAAAGCTGGAAACACCATATATTTT. Translation: CASGQTGKAGNTIYF. The whole variable domain, filled in from reference TRBV25-1 and TRBJ1-3, reads EADIYQTPRYLVIGTGKKITLECSQTMGHDKMYWYQQDPGMELHLIHYSYGVNSTEKGDLSSESTVSRIRTEHFPLTLESARPSHTSQYLCASGQTGKAGNTIYFGEGSWLTVV.

The table lists this clone with a few counts. J is TRBJ1-2 and V is TRBV30, with D maybe TRBD1 (5 bases). Germline loops: CDR1 GTSNPN, CDR2 SVGIG (reference sequence). V was cut by 4 bases and J by 5 bases, with 17 bases left in between. This CDR3 is 14 amino acids long. CDR3 nucleotides: TGTGCCTGGACTCCGGGGGGGACCCCTTATGGCTACACCTTC. Translation: CAWTPGGTPYGYTF.

The chain has TRBV7-9 and TRBJ1-6, with D unresolved. V gave up 6 bases and J gave up 9 bases, with 18 bases separating them. This CDR3 comprises 15 residues. CDR1 and CDR2 from the germline V gene are SEHNR and FQNEAQ (reference sequence). The CDR3: CASSHGPTQSSPLHF. The DNA for the CDR3 is TGTGCCAGCAGTCACGGGCCGACCCAAAGTTCACCCCTCCACTTT.

Only a few counts were recorded for this clone. One end of the junction varies from germline; a read error may be responsible. The chain is built from TRBV27 and TRBJ1-2; 7 nucleotides agree with TRBD1. This CDR3 spans 14 amino acids. CDR1 is MNHEY, CDR2 SMNVEV, per germline (reference sequence). The CDR3 DNA is TGTGCCAGCCGTTTTGACAGGGAATTGGGCGGCTACACCTTC. Amino acids: CASRFDRELGGYTF.

The chain combines TRBV28 with TRBJ1-2; 7 nucleotides align to TRBD1. V was pared by 10 bases and J by 2 bases, with 10 bases of the junction left unmatched. There are 14 residues in the CDR3. Germline V gene lookup returns CDR1 MDHEN and CDR2 SYDVKM. This CDR3 is CAISPGGLNYGYTF. The CDR3 DNA sequence: TGTGCCATTTCTCCAGGGGGTTTGAACTATGGCTACACCTTC.